The 16 T cell receptor beta chains below come from one sample, sequenced in a study of blood T cell repertoires in COVID-19. Clones were sequenced by immunoSEQ multiplex PCR, and TCRdb holds only the in-frame ones, with some missing. Among 250,000 to 350,000 clones listed, around 90% were seen once. Sample: peripheral blood. The receptors originated from a woman aged 40 to 50 who had recovered from COVID-19.

In DNA form, the CDR3 reads TGTGCCAGCGGCGGGGAGGGCAAGTCGGAGACCCAGTACTTC. Protein: CASGGEGKSETQYF. The J gene is TRBJ2-5, the V gene TRBV3-1 (or the pseudogene TRBV3-2), with 7 bases lining up with TRBD2. CDR1 and CDR2 (germline): LGHDT, YNNKEL (reference sequence). The CDR3 covers 14 residues. J was trimmed by 5 bases and V by 8 bases; bases with no gene match: 11.

The DNA for the CDR3 is TGTGCCAGCAGCAAAGCGCTCGGGGGGTTGGACTATGGCTACACCTTC. Translation: CASSKALGGLDYGYTF. V and J are TRBV21-1 and TRBJ1-2. TRBV21-1 is a known pseudogene. This CDR3 has 16 residues.

The chain has TRBV10-3 and TRBJ2-2; 8 bases line up with TRBD2. The CDR3 runs 17 residues. J lost 6 bases, V lost 4 bases, and 13 bases had no gene match. Germline V gene sequence: CDR1 ENHRY, CDR2 SYGVKD. CDR3 residues: CAISARQGLGVSGELFF. In DNA, the CDR3 is TGTGCCATCAGTGCCCGCCAGGGACTAGGGGTTTCCGGGGAGCTGTTTTTT.

The chain recombines TRBV7-3 with TRBJ2-1, with 10 positions matching TRBD2. CDR3 length equals 15 residues. Germline values: CDR1 SGHTA, CDR2 FQGTGA. With V trimmed by 1 base and J by 10 bases, 7 bases remained unmatched. Here the CDR3 DNA reads TGTGCCAGCAGCTTAAGACCACTAGCGGGACGCGAGCAGTTCTTC. This sequence encodes CASSLRPLAGREQFF.

The chain uses TRBV24-1 and TRBJ1-5, with D possibly matching TRBD1 (6 bases). The CDR3 has 17 residues. Germline CDR1 and CDR2: KGHDR and SFDVKD. The V gene lost 5 bases and the J gene lost 3 bases, with 19 bases spanning the gap. The CDR3 nucleotides read TGTGCCACCAGTGGGATGGTGGGGGGGCTCCTCAATCAGCCCCAGCATTTT. This codes for CATSGMVGGLLNQPQHF.

The J gene is TRBJ2-5, the V gene TRBV19; possible D gene TRBD2, 5 bases. The CDR3 runs 16 residues. The V end lost 3 bases, the J end lost 2 bases, and 16 bases lay between the germline ends. Germline loops: CDR1 LNHDA, CDR2 SQIVND (reference sequence). The DNA for the CDR3 is TGTGCCAGTAGTATGACGACAAGCGGTCCTCAAGAGACCCAGTACTTC. Amino acid sequence: CASSMTTSGPQETQYF.

V is TRBV7-6 and J is TRBJ2-7, with 12 bases lining up with TRBD2. Germline V gene data show CDR1 as SGHVS and CDR2 as FNYEAQ. The V segment lost 4 bases and the J segment 5 bases; nucleotides outside the gene matches: 9. The CDR3 has 16 residues. CDR3 DNA sequence: TGTGCCAGCAGCTCTCTGCTAGCGGGAGGGCCCCACGAGCAGTACTTC. Encoded protein: CASSSLLAGGPHEQYF. The whole variable domain, filled in from reference TRBV7-6 and TRBJ2-7, reads GAGVSQSPRYKVTKRGQDVALRCDPISGHVSLYWYRQALGQGPEFLTYFNYEAQQDKSGLPNDRFSAERPEGSISTLTIQRTEQRDSAMYRCASSSLLAGGPHEQYFGPGTRLTVT.

This sequence joins TRBV27 and TRBJ2-7; tentatively, D is TRBD1 (6 bases). The germline CDR1 and CDR2 sequences are MNHEY and SMNVEV (reference sequence). This CDR3 has 14 amino acids. The V gene lost 5 bases and the J gene lost 7 bases, with 18 bases spanning the gap. In DNA, the CDR3 is TGTGCCAGCAGTCTTAAGGTCGGGACACTGGAGCAGTACTTC. Protein sequence: CASSLKVGTLEQYF.

This chain connects TRBV6-6 to TRBJ2-3; 9 bases match TRBD2. J lost 4 bases, V lost 7 bases, and 6 bases had no gene match. The CDR3 has 14 residues. The germline V gene has CDR1 MNHNY and CDR2 SVGAGI (reference sequence). CDR3 protein: CASTDRLAADTQYF. The CDR3 region has the DNA TGTGCCAGCACGGACCGACTAGCGGCAGATACGCAGTATTTT.

The rearrangement links TRBV7-8 to TRBJ1-1, with 10 bases matching TRBD1. J was trimmed by 0 bases and V by 0 bases; bases with no gene match: 10. From germline, CDR1 is SGHVS and CDR2 FQNEAQ. CDR3 size: 19 residues. CDR3 sequence (DNA): TGTGCCAGCAGCTTAGCAAGGGACAGGGGCCTCCTAATGAACACTGAAGCTTTCTTT. It translates to CASSLARDRGLLMNTEAFF.

This sequence joins TRBV27 and TRBJ1-4; unclear D gene. CDR1 and CDR2 from the germline V gene are MNHEY and SMNVEV (reference sequence). Trimming pared 8 bases from V and 8 bases from J, leaving 18 bases between. The CDR3 length is 14 residues. The CDR3 spells CASSTLGGGEKLFF. DNA of the CDR3: TGTGCCAGCTCCACCCTCGGAGGAGGCGAAAAACTGTTTTTT.

This chain connects TRBV7-8 to TRBJ1-5; D perhaps matches TRBD1 (5 bases). V lost 2 bases to trimming and J lost 5 bases, with 16 bases between them. The CDR3 length is 16 residues. Germline V gene data show CDR1 as SGHVS and CDR2 as FQNEAQ. In DNA, the CDR3 is TGTGCCAGCAGCTTATTGTCCAGGGAAATGGATCAGCCCCAGCATTTT. Amino acids: CASSLLSREMDQPQHF.

This clone has just a few counts. This sequence may be a read error, since a much larger clone differs from it by one base. The V and J genes are TRBV6-6 and TRBJ1-2; D possibly corresponds to TRBD1 (6 bases). CDR1 and CDR2 from the germline V gene are MNHNY and SVGAGI (reference sequence). The CDR3 consists of 13 residues. V gave up 5 bases and J gave up 2 bases, with 9 bases separating them. The CDR3 is CASSPTGNYGYTF. Here the CDR3 DNA reads TGTGCCAGCAGTCCTACAGGGAACTATGGCTACACCTTC.

This clone has only one observation. The rearrangement uses TRBV5-4 and TRBJ1-6; 7 bases match TRBD1. CDR1 and CDR2 from the germline V gene are SGHNT and YYREEE (reference sequence). The V segment lost 0 bases and the J segment 6 bases; nucleotides outside the gene matches: 0. This CDR3 is 14 amino acids long. The chain's CDR3 is CASSLDRGNSPLHF. The CDR3 DNA is TGTGCCAGCAGCTTGGACAGGGGTAATTCACCCCTCCACTTT.

The chain recombines TRBV2 with TRBJ2-5, with a possible D match to TRBD2 (5 bases). Trimming took 8 bases from V and 4 from J, leaving 14 bases between them. Germline CDR1 SNHLY, CDR2 FYNNEI. CDR3 length: 13 amino acids. The CDR3 sequence: CASFSEGIETQYF. As DNA, the CDR3 is TGTGCCAGCTTTAGTGAGGGAATAGAGACCCAGTACTTC. Variable domain in full (rest from reference TRBV2 and TRBJ2-5): EPEVTQTPSHQVTQMGQEVILRCVPISNHLYFYWYRQILGQKVEFLVSFYNNEISEKSEIFDDQFSVERPDGSNFTLKIRSTKLEDSAMYFCASFSEGIETQYFGPGTRLLVL.

The gene calls are TRBV19 and TRBJ2-5, with 8 bases identical to TRBD2. J lost 2 bases, V lost 5 bases, and 10 bases had no gene match. CDR3 length equals 16 residues. Germline V gives CDR1 LNHDA, CDR2 SQIVND (reference sequence). CDR3 bases: TGTGCCAGTAGTTCAGTACATAGCGGGAAACAAGAGACCCAGTACTTC. Protein product: CASSSVHSGKQETQYF.